This T cell receptor beta chain was captured in a study of molecular identifiers for immune sequencing clone quantification. Looking at the study overall: RNA from approximately 20,000 or 98,000 naive CD8 cells was split five ways in replicates, with four sequenced.

This clonotype was detected ten times or more. Antigen unknown. One entry per CDR3 protein results from TCRdb running MiXCR on the PCR reads. Among tens of thousands of distinct CDR3 sequences listed, more than 15% were seen once. Findings and caveats of the study: Researchers reportedly could pick up spiked Jurkat TCR RNA from one cell mixed into one million naive cells. Whereas naive cells kept under 1% of molecules in clones above 20 RNA copies, such clones held over 99% in effectors.

J was trimmed by 4 bases and V by 4 bases; bases with no gene match: 11. CDR1 is SGHRS and CDR2 is YFSETQ in the germline V gene. This CDR3 spans 16 amino acids. This sequence originates from a human donor in good health. Some libraries in this study had Jurkat cell RNA spiked in. Sequenced input: naive CD8+ T cells from blood, with Jurkat cell RNA spiked in. As for subset: FACS-sorted CD8+CD4-CCR7+CD45RA+ naive T cells. The chain combines TRBV5-1 with TRBJ2-3; 8 bases are shared with TRBD1. CDR3 bases: TGCGCCAGCAGCACCTGGACAGGGTCTGACCCAGATACGCAGTATTTT. It specifies CASSTWTGSDPDTQYF.